This T cell receptor beta chain was identified in a study of beta chain features in type 1 diabetes. This CDR3 is 15 amino acids long. The germline CDR1 and CDR2 sequences are SGDLS and YYNGEE. Trimming removed 4 bases from V and 2 bases from J; junction bases left unmatched: 5. TCRB transcripts that were expressed got sequenced, as all of the isolated RNA had been reverse transcribed. TCRdb's copy holds only in-frame clones and misses some; the assay was immunoSEQ multiplex PCR. In the table there are 500,000 to 850,000 clones, more than 12% of which are singletons. Broader study findings: Shortening that was moderate but significant affected the TCRB CDR3s of Type 1 diabetes patients in all four CD4+ subsets.

A few counts support this clone. Its antigen is unidentified. The receptor was derived from a young man with type 1 diabetes. The genes are TRBV9 and TRBJ2-1, with 8 positions matching TRBD1. Sequenced material: naive CD4+ T cells from blood. This chain's CDR3 is CASSPTGDPYNEQFF. As DNA, the CDR3 is TGTGCCAGCAGCCCGACAGGGGACCCCTACAATGAGCAGTTCTTC. The whole variable domain, remainder taken from reference TRBV9 and TRBJ2-1, is DSGVTQTPKHLITATGQRVTLRCSPRSGDLSVYWYQQSLDQGLQFLIQYYNGEERAKGNILERFSAQQFPDLHSELNLSSLELGDSALYFCASSPTGDPYNEQFFGPGTRLTVL.